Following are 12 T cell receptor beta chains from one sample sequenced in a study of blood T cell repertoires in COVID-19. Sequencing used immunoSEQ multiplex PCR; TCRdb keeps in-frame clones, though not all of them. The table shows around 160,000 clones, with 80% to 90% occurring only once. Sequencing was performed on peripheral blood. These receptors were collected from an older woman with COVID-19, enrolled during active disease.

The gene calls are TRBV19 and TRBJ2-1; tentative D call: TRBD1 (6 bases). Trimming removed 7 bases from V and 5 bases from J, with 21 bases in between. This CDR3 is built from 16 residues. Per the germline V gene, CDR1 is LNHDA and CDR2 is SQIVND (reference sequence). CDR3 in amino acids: CASTRKQGFVNNEQFF. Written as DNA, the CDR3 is TGTGCCAGTACCCGAAAACAGGGATTTGTGAACAATGAGCAGTTCTTC.

The CDR3 DNA reads TGTGCCGGGGAGACAGGGAGCAATGAGCAGTTCTTC. Its translation is CAGETGSNEQFF. This chain links TRBV6-5 with TRBJ2-1; 7 bases fit TRBD1. From germline, CDR1 is MNHEY and CDR2 SVGAGI. V shed 11 bases and J 6 bases; nucleotides not matched to a gene: 7. The CDR3 runs 12 residues.

CDR3 in DNA: TGTGCCAGCAGCTTCGGCGCGGGGGGGTATGAGCAGTTCTTC. This encodes CASSFGAGGYEQFF. The V call is TRBV5-4, the J call TRBJ2-1; 9 nucleotides align to TRBD2. The CDR3 has 14 residues. Trimming at V came to 2 bases and at J to 8 bases, leaving 5 bases not matched to a gene. Germline CDR1 reads SGHNT; CDR2 reads YYREEE (reference sequence). The full variable domain, its missing parts supplied by reference TRBV5-4 and TRBJ2-1, is ETGVTQSPTHLIKTRGQQVTLRCSSQSGHNTVSWYQQALGQGPQFIFQYYREEENGRGNFPPRFSGLQFPNYSSELNVNALELDDSALYLCASSFGAGGYEQFFGPGTRLTVL.

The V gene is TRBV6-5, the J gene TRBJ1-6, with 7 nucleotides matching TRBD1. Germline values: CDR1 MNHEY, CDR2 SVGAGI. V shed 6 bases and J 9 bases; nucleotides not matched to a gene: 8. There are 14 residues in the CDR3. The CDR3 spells CASSLETGSSPLHF. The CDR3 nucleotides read TGTGCCAGCAGCCTCGAGACAGGGAGTTCACCCCTCCACTTT.

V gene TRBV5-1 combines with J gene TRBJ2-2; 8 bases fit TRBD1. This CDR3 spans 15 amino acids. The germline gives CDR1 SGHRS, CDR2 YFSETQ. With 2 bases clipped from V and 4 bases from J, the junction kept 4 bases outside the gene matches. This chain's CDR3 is CASSLQGGSTGELFF. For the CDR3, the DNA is TGCGCCAGCAGCTTACAGGGGGGCAGCACCGGGGAGCTGTTTTTT.

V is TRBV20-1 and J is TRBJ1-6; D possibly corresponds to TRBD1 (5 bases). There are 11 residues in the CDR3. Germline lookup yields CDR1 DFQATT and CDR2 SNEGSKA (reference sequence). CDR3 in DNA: TGCAGGGGAAGACAGAATTCACCCCTCCACTTT. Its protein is CRGRQNSPLHF.

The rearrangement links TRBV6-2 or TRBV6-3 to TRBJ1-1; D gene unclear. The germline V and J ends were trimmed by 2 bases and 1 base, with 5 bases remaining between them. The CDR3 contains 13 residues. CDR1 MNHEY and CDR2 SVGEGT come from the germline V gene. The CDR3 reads CASSYLANTEAFF. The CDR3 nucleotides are TGTGCCAGCAGTTACCTGGCGAACACTGAAGCTTTCTTT.

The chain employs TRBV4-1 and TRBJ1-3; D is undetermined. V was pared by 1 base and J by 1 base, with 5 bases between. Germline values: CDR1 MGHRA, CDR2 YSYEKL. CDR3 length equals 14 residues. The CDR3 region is CASSQGLSGNTIYF. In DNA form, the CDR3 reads TGCGCCAGCAGCCAAGGTCTTTCTGGAAACACCATATATTTT.

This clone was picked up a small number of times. The DNA for the CDR3 is TGTGCCAGCAGCTTAGTTGGAGGGCTCCTTAACTATGGCTACACCTTC. It specifies CASSLVGGLLNYGYTF. The J gene is TRBJ1-2, the V gene TRBV7-8, with D unclear. CDR1 is SGHVS and CDR2 is FQNEAQ in the germline V gene. Trimming pared 1 base from V and 1 base from J, leaving 13 bases between. The CDR3 extends over 16 amino acids.

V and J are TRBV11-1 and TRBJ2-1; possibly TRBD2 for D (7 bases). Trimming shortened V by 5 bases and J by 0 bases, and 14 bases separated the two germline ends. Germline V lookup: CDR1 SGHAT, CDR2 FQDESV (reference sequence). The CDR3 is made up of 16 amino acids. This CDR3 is CASSPGGPSSYNEQFF. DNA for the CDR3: TGTGCCAGCAGCCCCGGGGGGCCGAGCTCCTACAATGAGCAGTTCTTC.

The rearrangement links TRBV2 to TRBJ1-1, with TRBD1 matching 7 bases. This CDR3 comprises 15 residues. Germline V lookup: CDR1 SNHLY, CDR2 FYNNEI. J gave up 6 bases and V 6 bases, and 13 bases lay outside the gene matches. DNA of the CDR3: TGTGCCAGCAGAAGGGCGGAGGGGGCCCTAGCTGAAGCTTTCTTT. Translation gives CASRRAEGALAEAFF.

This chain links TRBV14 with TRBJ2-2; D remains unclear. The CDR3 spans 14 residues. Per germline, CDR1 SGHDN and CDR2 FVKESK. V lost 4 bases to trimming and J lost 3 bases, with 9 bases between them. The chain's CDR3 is CASSPRIHTGELFF. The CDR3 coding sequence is TGTGCCAGCAGCCCGAGAATACACACCGGGGAGCTGTTTTTT.